The TCR beta chain under discussion was sequenced for a study of CD8 T cells in Susac syndrome (dated by TCRdb to about 2019). For the study in its entirety: Among the sequenced Susac syndrome patients, more than five had clinically active disease and 8 or 9 were in clinical remission. Susac syndrome patients were therapy-naive, on corticosteroids (some also receiving IVIg), or on IVIg alone at blood withdrawal. Whether CD8+ T cell activation and differentiation in Susac syndrome was antigen driven was tested using repertoire sequencing. Clonality of the CD8+ T cell repertoire was compared between about a dozen healthy donors, roughly 14 Susac syndrome patients and around 16 multiple sclerosis patients.

What the research found in general, with its limitations: Looking at Susac-specific public clones, the researchers identified sixteen in the total CD8+ repertoire and 4 or 5 in the CD8+ TEMRA repertoire. Clonal expansion was seen in Susac syndrome CD8+ repertoires, peaking in CD8+ TEMRA cells and being greater in clinically active patients than in remitting ones. The TCR sequencing and HLA analysis was acknowledged to have included a relatively small number of individuals.

A remark on this clonotype: This clone's antigen is unknown. Base qualities were left out, and no much larger clone turns up one base away.

Reading from cysteine to phenylalanine, the CDR3 counts 16 amino acids. Only the CDR3 portion is preserved as DNA: 48 bases, with reading frame beginning at the first base. The junction shows trimming of 0 bases on V and 4 bases on J, plus 10 bases between the germline ends. The germline V gene (reference sequence) gives CDR1 as MNHEY and CDR2 as SMNVEV. High-throughput TCR beta sequencing profiled peripheral blood CD8+ and CD4+ T cells from healthy donors, Susac syndrome patients and multiple sclerosis patients. The Susac syndrome patients fulfilled recently defined diagnostic criteria for definite or probable disease. Bulk CD8+ and CD4+ T cells were purified by magnetic negative isolation, whereas CD8+ TEMRA cells were enriched by FACS. Blood was drawn into EDTA tubes, processed within 24 hours, and PBMCs were isolated by density gradient centrifugation. PBMCs intended for TCR sequencing were cryopreserved in liquid nitrogen and thawed later in a water bath at 37 degrees C. The sorted or isolated CD4+, CD8+ and CD8+ TEMRA cells had a purity of 90% or higher.

RNA was extracted using the RNeasy kit, and roughly 0.45 to 1 microgram was reverse transcribed with random hexamers. The immunoSEQ multiplex PCR assay, covering 54 Vbeta and 13 Jbeta segments, was used to amplify TCR beta CDR3 regions. PCR amplification bias was corrected using a synthetic template baseline for primer optimization and computational correction. As for the original processing: Reads were assigned to V, D and J genes according to IMGT and analyzed in immunoSEQ Analyzer, with only productive sequences retained. To calculate clonality, Shannon entropy was normalized by log2 of the number of productive unique sequences and then subtracted from one. Public and private clones were assessed among the 100 most prevalent clones of each patient and control. Clones were defined as Susac-specific when absent from the healthy and MS cohorts, from about a thousand published viral clones and from other ImmuneACCESS disease sequences. The raw public data were reprocessed by TCRdb itself: fastp quality trimming at Q25, MiXCR clonotype calling, in-frame beta chains only. Each record represents a unique CDR3 protein, reported with the most common genes and DNA among its rows. TCRdb assigned the V and J calls; the authors' analysis was not used. Present in this sample are more than 150,000 distinct CDR3 sequences, 95% of which were seen just once. Around 0.16% of the sample comes from the top ten.

The material sequenced was CD8+ T cells from PBMCs. The chain joins TRBV27 to TRBJ2-6; the D segment is perhaps TRBD1 or TRBD2, each sharing 5 matched bases. The TCR sequence derives from a human donor with Susac syndrome. The encoded CDR3 is CASSLSSGTGANVLTF. The nucleotide sequence is TGTGCCAGCAGTTTATCTTCAGGGACCGGGGCCAACGTCCTGACTTTC.